The rows below give T cell receptor beta chains drawn from one sample of a study of long-term antiretroviral therapy in people with HIV. Data came from immunoSEQ multiplex PCR; TCRdb stores just in-frame clones and leaves some out. The data show roughly 30,000 clones, more than 75% seen once. Specimen: unsorted PBMCs, collected less than 5 years after starting antiretroviral therapy. The source of these receptors is a man aged 40-49 years with HIV. Each CDR3 is given with its conserved first and last residue. A D gene is named only where the DNA matches it firmly. Clone size is given for some rows only: seen once, a few or many times, or a class if the clone is expanded.

cdr3_nt cdr3_aa clone_size d_call j_call v_call
TGTGCCAGCAGCCCTGACAGCTTGGGTCAGCCCCAGCATTTT CASSPDSLGQPQHF - - TRBJ1-5 TRBV6-5
TGTGCCAGCAGCGTATCGACTCAGGTTTACGAGCAGTACTTC CASSVSTQVYEQYF - - TRBJ2-7 TRBV9
TGTGCCAGCAGTCGCCGGACGGGGAACACTGAAGCTTTCTTT CASSRRTGNTEAFF - - TRBJ1-1 TRBV6-5
TGTGCCAGCAGCTTAGGTATCGGGGAGGGCCGGACAGATACGCAGTATTTT CASSLGIGEGRTDTQYF - TRBD2 TRBJ2-3 TRBV7-9
TGTGCCAGCAGTGGGGCGAACAATGAGCAGTTCTTC CASSGANNEQFF - - TRBJ2-1 TRBV25-1
TGTGCCAGTGGTGTGGGAGTGGAGACCCAGTACTTC CASGVGVETQYF - - TRBJ2-5 TRBV19
TGTGCCAGCAGTTCCCACAGGGGTCGGGGTGAGCAGTTCTTC CASSSHRGRGEQFF - TRBD1 TRBJ2-1 TRBV28
TGTGCCAGCAGCGGGGGACTGCCGGTAGATACGCAGTATTTT CASSGGLPVDTQYF - - TRBJ2-3 TRBV5-6
TGCGCCAGCAGCTTGGCGGACCCTGGCGCGGAGCAGTACTTC CASSLADPGAEQYF once - TRBJ2-7 TRBV5-1
TGTGCCAGCAGTGCCCGACATGGTGGAGCCACCATATATTTT CASSARHGGATIYF - - TRBJ1-3 TRBV6-1
TGTGCCAGCAGCTTAAAGGGTACCGGGGTCGAGTTGGAAAAACTGTTTTTT CASSLKGTGVELEKLFF - - TRBJ1-4 TRBV5-4
TGTGCCACTAGGACCGAGGCCGAAAGAAATGAGCAGTTCTTC CATRTEAERNEQFF - - TRBJ2-1 TRBV10-3
TGTGCCAGCAGTCCAGGGGACGGCCTCTATGGCTACACCTTC CASSPGDGLYGYTF - - TRBJ1-2 TRBV6-4
TGTGCCAGCAGCGGGGAGGCTGAAGCTTTCTTT CASSGEAEAFF - - TRBJ1-1 TRBV5-4
TGCAGCGTTGACGAGGGGCACAATCAGCCCCAGCATTTT CSVDEGHNQPQHF - - TRBJ1-5 TRBV29-1
TGTGCCAGCAGTTATCCTCTAGGGGGTGGGGACACAGATACGCAGTATTTT CASSYPLGGGDTDTQYF - - TRBJ2-3 TRBV7-8
TGTGCCAGCAGCTTTAGGGCCTCCACAGATACGCAGTATTTT CASSFRASTDTQYF - - TRBJ2-3 TRBV5-4
TGCGCCAGCAGCTTAACACAGGGTGTGAACACTGAAGCTTTCTTT CASSLTQGVNTEAFF - - TRBJ1-1 TRBV5-1